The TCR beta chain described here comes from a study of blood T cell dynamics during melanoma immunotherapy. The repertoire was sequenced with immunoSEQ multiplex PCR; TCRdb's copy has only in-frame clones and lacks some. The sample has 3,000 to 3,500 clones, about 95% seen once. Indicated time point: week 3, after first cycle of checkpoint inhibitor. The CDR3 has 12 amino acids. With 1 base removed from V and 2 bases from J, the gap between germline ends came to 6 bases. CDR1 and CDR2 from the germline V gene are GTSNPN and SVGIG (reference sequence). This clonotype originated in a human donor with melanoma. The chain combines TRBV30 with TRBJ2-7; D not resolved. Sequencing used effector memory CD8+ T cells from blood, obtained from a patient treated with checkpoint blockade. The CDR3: CAWSGDTYEQYF. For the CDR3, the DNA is TGTGCCTGGAGTGGTGACACCTACGAGCAGTACTTC.